This entry lists 9 T cell receptor beta chains sequenced from one sample in a study of blood T cell repertoires in COVID-19. Data came from immunoSEQ multiplex PCR; TCRdb stores just in-frame clones and leaves some out. The table lists fewer than 200,000 clones, 85% of them singletons. The sequencing input was peripheral blood. The origin of the receptors is a woman between 50 and 59 years old with COVID-19, enrolled during active disease.

The V gene is TRBV5-1, the J gene TRBJ2-7, with 9 bases matching TRBD1. The germline gives CDR1 SGHRS, CDR2 YFSETQ. The V and J ends lost 0 bases and 3 bases, in that order; junction bases with no gene match: 4. The CDR3 length is 15 residues. The CDR3 sequence is CASSLGQGVFYEQYF. As DNA, the CDR3 is TGCGCCAGCAGCTTGGGACAGGGGGTATTCTACGAGCAGTACTTC.

V is TRBV7-6 and J is TRBJ2-1; TRBD2 matches 10 bases. The CDR3 sequence is 16 residues long. V lost 5 bases, J lost 5 bases, and 9 bases stayed unmatched. Germline CDR1 is SGHVS and CDR2 is FNYEAQ. The CDR3 is CASSKSGGAAHNEQFF. CDR3 bases: TGTGCCAGCAGCAAAAGCGGGGGGGCCGCTCACAATGAGCAGTTCTTC.

Only a few counts were recorded for this clone. The chain carries TRBV7-3 and TRBJ1-6, with 8 positions matching TRBD1. The V gene's germline CDR1 is SGHTA and CDR2 FQGTGA. This CDR3 has 14 residues. The J segment lost 6 bases and the V segment lost 5 bases, leaving 3 bases of the junction unmatched. Written as DNA, the CDR3 is TGTGCCAGCAGCCGGGGACAGGCTAATTCACCCCTCCACTTT. Translating gives CASSRGQANSPLHF.

The V gene is TRBV18, the J gene TRBJ2-2; tentatively, D is TRBD2 (5 bases). This CDR3 is built from 14 residues. The germline V and J ends were trimmed by 2 bases and 5 bases, with 9 bases remaining between them. The germline V gene encodes CDR1 KGHSH and CDR2 LQKENI. The CDR3 sequence is CASSPNGETGELFF. The CDR3 bases are TGTGCCAGCTCACCAAACGGGGAGACCGGGGAGCTGTTTTTT.

V is TRBV28 and J is TRBJ1-5; 7 bases agree with TRBD1. This CDR3 has 15 residues. Germline loops: CDR1 MDHEN, CDR2 SYDVKM. V lost 2 bases to trimming and J lost 4 bases; unmatched junction nucleotides: 5. The CDR3 is CASSLVEGANQPQHF. In nucleotides, the CDR3 is TGTGCCAGCAGTTTAGTCGAGGGGGCGAATCAGCCCCAGCATTTT. The variable domain in full, with the rest retrieved from reference TRBV28 and TRBJ1-5, is DVKVTQSSRYLVKRTGEKVFLECVQDMDHENMFWYRQDPGLGLRLIYFSYDVKMKEKGDIPEGYSVSREKKERFSLILESASTNQTSMYLCASSLVEGANQPQHFGDGTRLSIL.

Note on this clone: The sample contains more than one DNA sequence encoding this CDR3. The chain is built from TRBV5-4 and TRBJ2-3; TRBD2 agrees at 8 bases. The CDR3 is 15 residues long. From germline, CDR1 is SGHNT and CDR2 YYREEE (reference sequence). V gave up 3 bases and J gave up 1 base; unmatched junction bases: 4. The CDR3 reads CASSSDGGGTDTQYF. For the CDR3, the DNA is TGTGCCAGCAGCTCCGACGGGGGGGGCACAGATACGCAGTATTTT. Variable domain in full (rest from reference TRBV5-4 and TRBJ2-3): ETGVTQSPTHLIKTRGQQVTLRCSSQSGHNTVSWYQQALGQGPQFIFQYYREEENGRGNFPPRFSGLQFPNYSSELNVNALELDDSALYLCASSSDGGGTDTQYFGPGTRLTVL.

The chain links TRBV29-1 to TRBJ2-1; 10 bases fit TRBD2. This CDR3 comprises 18 residues. V shed 7 bases, J shed 6 bases, and the junction held 21 bases outside the gene matches. From germline, CDR1 is SQVTM and CDR2 ANQGSEA. The CDR3 protein is CSARTGLIAGGSSNEQFF. CDR3 sequence (DNA): TGCAGCGCACGGACAGGGTTAATAGCGGGGGGCTCAAGCAATGAGCAGTTCTTC.

The V call is TRBV7-2, the J call TRBJ2-1, with TRBD2 matching 7 bases. CDR1 SGHTA and CDR2 FQGNSA come from the germline V gene. J gave up 4 bases and V 7 bases, and 7 bases lay outside the gene matches. The CDR3 sequence is 14 residues long. The CDR3 loop is CASNPKRGYNEQFF. Written as DNA, the CDR3 is TGTGCCAGCAACCCTAAGCGGGGTTACAATGAGCAGTTCTTC.

This clone was observed a handful of times. This chain links TRBV4-1 with TRBJ1-3, with D hard to call. Trimming took off 0 bases at V and 0 bases at J, with 9 bases between the two ends. There are 16 residues in the CDR3. The germline V gene has CDR1 MGHRA and CDR2 YSYEKL. The CDR3 region has the DNA TGCGCCAGCAGCCAAGATGGGCTCATCTCTGGAAACACCATATATTTT. It specifies CASSQDGLISGNTIYF.